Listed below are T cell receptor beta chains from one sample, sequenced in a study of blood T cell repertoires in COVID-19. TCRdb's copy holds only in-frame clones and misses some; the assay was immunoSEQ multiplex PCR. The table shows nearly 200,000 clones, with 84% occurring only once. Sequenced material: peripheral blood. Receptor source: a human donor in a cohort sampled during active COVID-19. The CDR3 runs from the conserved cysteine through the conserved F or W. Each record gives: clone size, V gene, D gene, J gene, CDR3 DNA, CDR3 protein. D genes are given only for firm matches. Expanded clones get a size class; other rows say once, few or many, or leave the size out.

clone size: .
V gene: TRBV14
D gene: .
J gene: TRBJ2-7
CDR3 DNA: TGTGCCAGCAGCCAACCTCGCTGGGGGCGCAACGAGCAGTACTTC
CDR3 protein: CASSQPRWGRNEQYF

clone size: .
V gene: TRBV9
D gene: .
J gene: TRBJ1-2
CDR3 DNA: TGTGCCAGCACCATGGTGAACGGGGTGTATGGCTACACCTTC
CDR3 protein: CASTMVNGVYGYTF

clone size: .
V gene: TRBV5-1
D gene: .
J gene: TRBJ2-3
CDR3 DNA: TGCGCCAGCAGCTCCTACGCAGATACGCAGTATTTT
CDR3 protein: CASSSYADTQYF

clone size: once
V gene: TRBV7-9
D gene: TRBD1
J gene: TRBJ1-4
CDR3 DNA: TGTGCCAGCAGCTTAAATACAGGGGGCTTTGAAAAACTGTTTTTT
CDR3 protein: CASSLNTGGFEKLFF

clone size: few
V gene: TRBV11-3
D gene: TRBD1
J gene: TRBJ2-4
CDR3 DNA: TGTGCCAGCAGCGCTCCGGGACAGGAGAACATTCAGTACTTC
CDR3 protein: CASSAPGQENIQYF

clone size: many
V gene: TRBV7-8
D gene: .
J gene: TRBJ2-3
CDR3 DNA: TGTGCCAGCAGCCGGGGACGGGGGATTAGCACAGATACGCAGTATTTT
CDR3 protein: CASSRGRGISTDTQYF

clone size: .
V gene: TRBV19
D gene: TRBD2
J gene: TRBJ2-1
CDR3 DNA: TGTGCCAGTAGGACCGGGACTAGCCCCTTAAATGAGCAGTTCTTC
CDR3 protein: CASRTGTSPLNEQFF

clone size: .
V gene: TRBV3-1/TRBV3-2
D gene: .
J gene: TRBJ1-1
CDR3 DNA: TGTGCCAGCAGCCAAGGTCCCTCAGGGTCCACTGAAGCTTTCTTT
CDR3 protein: CASSQGPSGSTEAFF

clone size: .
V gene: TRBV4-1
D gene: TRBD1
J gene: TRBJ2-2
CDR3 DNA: TGCGCCAGCAGCCAAGTTCCATCCGGGACAGGGGGTCGGGAGCTGTTTTTT
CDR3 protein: CASSQVPSGTGGRELFF

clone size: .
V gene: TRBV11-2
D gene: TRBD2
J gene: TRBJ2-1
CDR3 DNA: TGTGCCAGCAGCCCCGTAGCGGGGGGGATTTACAATGAGCAGTTCTTC
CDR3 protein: CASSPVAGGIYNEQFF

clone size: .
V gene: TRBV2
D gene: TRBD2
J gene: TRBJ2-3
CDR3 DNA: TGTGCCAGTAAGGGACTAGCGGCCACAGATACGCAGTATTTT
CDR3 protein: CASKGLAATDTQYF

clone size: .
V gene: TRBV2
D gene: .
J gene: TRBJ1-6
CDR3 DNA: TGTGCCAGCACCGAGGGGGGGCGAAGGAATTCACCCCTCCACTTT
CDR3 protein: CASTEGGRRNSPLHF

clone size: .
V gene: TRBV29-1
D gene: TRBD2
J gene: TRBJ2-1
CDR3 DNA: TGCAGCGTTACAAGAACTAGCGGGGTCAATGAGCAGTTCTTC
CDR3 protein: CSVTRTSGVNEQFF

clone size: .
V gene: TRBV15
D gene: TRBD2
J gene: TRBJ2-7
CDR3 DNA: TGTGCCACCGGGAAGCTAGCGGGAGTTGACTACGAGCAGTACTTC
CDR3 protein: CATGKLAGVDYEQYF

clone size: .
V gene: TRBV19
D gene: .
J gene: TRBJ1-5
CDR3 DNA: TGTGCCAGTAGTATACGACGGGATAGCAATCAGCCCCAGCATTTT
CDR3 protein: CASSIRRDSNQPQHF

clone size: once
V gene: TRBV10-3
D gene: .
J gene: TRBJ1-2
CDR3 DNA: TGTGCCATCAGTGAAGACAGTTCGGGCTACACCTTC
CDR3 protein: CAISEDSSGYTF

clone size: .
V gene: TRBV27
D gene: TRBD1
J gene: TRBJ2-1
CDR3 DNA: TGTGCCAGCAGTTTTCGGCGGGGACAGGGGGGGGATGAGCAGTTCTTC
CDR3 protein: CASSFRRGQGGDEQFF

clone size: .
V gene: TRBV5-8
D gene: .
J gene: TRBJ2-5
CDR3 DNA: TGTGCCAGCACCCCCTTGACGGGGAAAGAGACCCAGTACTTC
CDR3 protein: CASTPLTGKETQYF

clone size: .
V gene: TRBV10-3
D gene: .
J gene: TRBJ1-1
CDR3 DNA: TGTGCGTCGGGGGTTCACACTGAAGCTTTCTTT
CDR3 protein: CASGVHTEAFF

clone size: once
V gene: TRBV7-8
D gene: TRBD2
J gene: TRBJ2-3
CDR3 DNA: TGTGCCAGCAGCTTAGCGACTAGCGGGGGCACAGATACGCAGTATTTT
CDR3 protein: CASSLATSGGTDTQYF

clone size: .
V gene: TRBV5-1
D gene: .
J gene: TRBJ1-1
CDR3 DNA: TGCGCCAGCAGCTTTCCGGGGATGAACACTGAAGCTTTCTTT
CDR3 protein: CASSFPGMNTEAFF

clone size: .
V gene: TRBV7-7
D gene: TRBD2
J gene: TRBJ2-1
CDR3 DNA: TGTGCCAGCAGCTTAGGACTAGCGGGCAATGAGCAGTTCTTC
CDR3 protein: CASSLGLAGNEQFF

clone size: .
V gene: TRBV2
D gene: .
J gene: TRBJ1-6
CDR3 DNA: TGTGCCAGCAGTGTCGGGGAAAATTCACCCCTCCACTTT
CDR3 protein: CASSVGENSPLHF

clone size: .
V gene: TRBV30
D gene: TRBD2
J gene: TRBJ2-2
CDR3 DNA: TGTGCCTGGGGGGGACTAGCGGGAGCAAACGGGGAGCTGTTTTTT
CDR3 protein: CAWGGLAGANGELFF

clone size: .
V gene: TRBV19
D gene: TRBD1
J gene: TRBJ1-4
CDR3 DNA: TGTGCCAGTAGTACGCAGGGGGCGAATGAAAAACTGTTTTTT
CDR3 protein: CASSTQGANEKLFF

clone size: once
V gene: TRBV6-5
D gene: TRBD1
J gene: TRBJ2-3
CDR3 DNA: TGTGCCAGCAGCAGGGGGATCACAGATACGCAGTATTTT
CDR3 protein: CASSRGITDTQYF

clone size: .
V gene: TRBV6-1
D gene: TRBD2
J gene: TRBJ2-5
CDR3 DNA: TGTGCCAGCAGTGAAGCGTGGGTAGCGGGATCGGAGACCCAGTACTTC
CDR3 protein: CASSEAWVAGSETQYF

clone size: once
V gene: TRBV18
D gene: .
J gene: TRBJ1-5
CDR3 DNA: TGTGCCAGCTCGCGGACAAGAGAGCAGCCCCAGCATTTT
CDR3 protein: CASSRTREQPQHF

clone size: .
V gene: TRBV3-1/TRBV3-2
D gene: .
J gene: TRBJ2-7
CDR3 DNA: TGTGCCAGCAGCCAGCCCCAGGGGGGACAGCAGTACTTC
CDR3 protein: CASSQPQGGQQYF

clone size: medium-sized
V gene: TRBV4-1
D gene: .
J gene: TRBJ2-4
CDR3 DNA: TGCGCCAGCAGCTCGCAACTAGCCAAAAACATTCAGTACTTC
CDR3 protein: CASSSQLAKNIQYF

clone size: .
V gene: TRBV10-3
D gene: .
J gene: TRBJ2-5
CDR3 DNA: TGTGCCATCAGTCCCCGAGGGGCCCCGGATTTAGGGGGCCAAGAGACCCAGTACTTC
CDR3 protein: CAISPRGAPDLGGQETQYF

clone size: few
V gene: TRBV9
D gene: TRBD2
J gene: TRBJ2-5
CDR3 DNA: TGTGCCAGCAGCGGGACGAAGGGCGGGGGTGAGACCCAGTACTTC
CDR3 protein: CASSGTKGGGETQYF

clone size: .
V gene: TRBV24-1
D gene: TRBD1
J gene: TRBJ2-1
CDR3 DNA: TGTGCCACCAGTGACTCAGCCCGGGACAGCAATGAGCAGTTCTTC
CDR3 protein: CATSDSARDSNEQFF

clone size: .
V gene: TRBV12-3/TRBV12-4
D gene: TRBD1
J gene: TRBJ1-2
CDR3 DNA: TGTGCCAGCAGTTTCTCGACAGGGATCGGCTACACCTTC
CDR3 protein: CASSFSTGIGYTF

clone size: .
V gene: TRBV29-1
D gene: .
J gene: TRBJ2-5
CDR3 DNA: TGCAGCGTTGTAGCGGTCAGTCAGACCCAGTACTTC
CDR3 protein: CSVVAVSQTQYF

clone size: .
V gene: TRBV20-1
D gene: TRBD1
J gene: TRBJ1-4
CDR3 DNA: TGCCAGGGACAGGTGAACGAAAAACTGTTTTTT
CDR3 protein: CQGQVNEKLFF

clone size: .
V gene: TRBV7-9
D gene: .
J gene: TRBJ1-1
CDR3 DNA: TGTGCCAGCAGCCTGAGCGCGAACACTGAAGCTTTCTTT
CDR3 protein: CASSLSANTEAFF

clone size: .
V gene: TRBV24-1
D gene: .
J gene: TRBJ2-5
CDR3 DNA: TGTGCCACCAGTGATAAGGGGGCGGGGGAGACCCAGTACTTC
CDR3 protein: CATSDKGAGETQYF

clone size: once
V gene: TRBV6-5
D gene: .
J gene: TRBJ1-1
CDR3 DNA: TGTGCCAGCAGTTCTCAGGGTTTCACTGAAGCTTTCTTT
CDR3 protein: CASSSQGFTEAFF

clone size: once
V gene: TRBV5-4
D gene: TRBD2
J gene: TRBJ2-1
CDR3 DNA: TGTGCCAGCAGCTTACCGGGAGGGCAAGTTGGCAATGAGCAGTTCTTC
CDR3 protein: CASSLPGGQVGNEQFF